The 2 T cell receptor beta chains below were found in one sample sequenced in a study of shared clonotypes between healthy human individuals. The repertoire was sequenced with immunoSEQ multiplex PCR; TCRdb's copy has only in-frame clones and lacks some. The table shows over 2 million clones, with approximately 95% occurring only once. The sequenced sample consisted of naive CD4+ T cells sorted from blood. The subset is: CD45RA+ positively selected. The receptor source for this set is a man aged 18-30 years in good health.

This clone has a single count. In DNA form, the CDR3 reads TGCGCCAGCAGCCATCCCCGGGGCGACCCAACCTACGAGCAGTACTTC. Its translation: CASSHPRGDPTYEQYF. The chain combines TRBV4-1 with TRBJ2-7, with D possibly called TRBD1 or TRBD2 (5 bases each). The CDR3 has 16 amino acids. Germline CDR1 MGHRA, CDR2 YSYEKL. Deletions cut 3 bases from V and 2 bases from J, with 17 bases between.

This chain connects TRBV6-5 to TRBJ2-1; no firm D call. Germline V lookup: CDR1 MNHEY, CDR2 SVGAGI. The CDR3 has 13 amino acids. Trimming shortened V by 11 bases and J by 10 bases, and 21 bases separated the two germline ends. The CDR3: CAVDSAYLEEQFF. The CDR3 DNA reads as TGTGCCGTCGACTCCGCCTATTTGGAGGAGCAGTTCTTC.